These 8 T cell receptor beta chains came from one sample sequenced in a study of cytomegalovirus exposure and HLA in healthy donors. PCR used 60 Vbeta primers and 13 Jbeta primers. The data were produced by immunoSEQ multiplex PCR, yet TCRdb's version contains in-frame clones alone and is incomplete. In total, the table holds about 160,000 clones. Material for sequencing was PBMCs. The receptor source for this set is a woman in her 50s in good health and CMV-seronegative.

J is TRBJ2-7 and V is TRBV28, with a weak D call TRBD2 (5 bases). Per germline, CDR1 MDHEN and CDR2 SYDVKM. V lost 2 bases, J lost 3 bases, and 14 bases lay in between. There are 15 residues in the CDR3. CDR3 region: CASSLRAGNLYEQYF. Written as DNA, the CDR3 is TGTGCCAGCAGTTTAAGAGCCGGGAACCTCTACGAGCAGTACTTC.

V usage is TRBV29-1 and J usage is TRBJ1-2, with 9 bases identical to TRBD1. The CDR3 sequence is 15 residues long. Germline assignment: CDR1 SQVTM and CDR2 ANQGSEA. J gave up 5 bases and V 7 bases, and 14 bases lay outside the gene matches. The CDR3: CSAGGGTGFRYGYTF. Here the CDR3 DNA reads TGCAGCGCCGGGGGGGGGACAGGGTTTCGGTATGGCTACACCTTC.

The J gene is TRBJ2-3, the V gene TRBV9; D may be TRBD1 (5 bases). Germline V gene sequence: CDR1 SGDLS, CDR2 YYNGEE. Between the trimmed V and J ends, which lost 7 bases and 0 bases, there was a span of 30 bases. The CDR3 is made up of 20 amino acids. CDR3 residues: CASPTRTSTLHLPSTDTQYF. The CDR3 coding sequence is TGTGCCAGCCCGACTCGGACATCCACCCTCCACTTACCTAGCACAGATACGCAGTATTTT. Looking up the rest from reference TRBV9 and TRBJ2-3 gives the full variable domain: DSGVTQTPKHLITATGQRVTLRCSPRSGDLSVYWYQQSLDQGLQFLIQYYNGEERAKGNILERFSAQQFPDLHSELNLSSLELGDSALYFCASPTRTSTLHLPSTDTQYFGPGTRLTVL.

The chain couples TRBV30 to TRBJ1-1; the D gene is possibly TRBD1 (5 bases). V shed 0 bases and J shed 1 base, with 18 bases lying between them. Germline-derived CDR1 and CDR2 are GTSNPN and SVGIG (reference sequence). CDR3 length: 17 amino acids. CDR3 in DNA: TGTGCCTGGAGTGTTGGGTCGAGCTGGGGCGAGAACACTGAAGCTTTCTTT. Protein product: CAWSVGSSWGENTEAFF.

The chain links TRBV5-6 to TRBJ2-7, with D tentatively TRBD2 (5 bases). The CDR3 has 12 residues. Trimming removed 2 bases at V and 2 bases at J, with 5 bases between. The germline V gene encodes CDR1 SGHDT and CDR2 YYEEEE. CDR3 DNA sequence: TGTGCCAGCAGCTTAGCGGCCTACGAGCAGTACTTC. Its protein is CASSLAAYEQYF.

The chain has TRBV15 and TRBJ1-1; D is unclear. The V gene lost 3 bases and the J gene lost 0 bases, with 11 bases spanning the gap. The germline V gene encodes CDR1 LNHNV and CDR2 YYDKDF (reference sequence). CDR3 length equals 15 residues. In nucleotides, the CDR3 is TGTGCCACCAGCAGGGCAACGGGGTTGAACACTGAAGCTTTCTTT. This codes for CATSRATGLNTEAFF.

CDR3 amino acids: CASSLDGGAGNEQFF. The CDR3 DNA sequence: TGTGCCAGCAGCTTAGACGGGGGGGCAGGTAATGAGCAGTTCTTC. V and J are TRBV7-2 and TRBJ2-1, with 8 bases that match TRBD2. The CDR3 spans 15 residues. The V segment lost 1 base and the J segment 7 bases; nucleotides outside the gene matches: 6. CDR1 SGHTA and CDR2 FQGNSA come from the germline V gene.

The chain links TRBV11-2 to TRBJ1-2, with TRBD1 matching over 9 bases. Germline loops: CDR1 SGHAT, CDR2 FQNNGV. CDR3 length equals 19 residues. The J segment lost 1 base and the V segment lost 1 base, leaving 13 bases of the junction unmatched. CDR3 sequence reads: CASSLARPYRGPFNYGYTF. The CDR3 DNA reads as TGTGCCAGCAGCTTAGCCCGACCCTACAGGGGGCCCTTTAACTATGGCTACACCTTC. Drawing the rest from reference TRBV11-2 and TRBJ1-2, the complete variable domain is EAGVAQSPRYKIIEKRQSVAFWCNPISGHATLYWYQQILGQGPKLLIQFQNNGVVDDSQLPKDRFSAERLKGVDSTLKIQPAKLEDSAVYLCASSLARPYRGPFNYGYTFGSGTRLTVV.